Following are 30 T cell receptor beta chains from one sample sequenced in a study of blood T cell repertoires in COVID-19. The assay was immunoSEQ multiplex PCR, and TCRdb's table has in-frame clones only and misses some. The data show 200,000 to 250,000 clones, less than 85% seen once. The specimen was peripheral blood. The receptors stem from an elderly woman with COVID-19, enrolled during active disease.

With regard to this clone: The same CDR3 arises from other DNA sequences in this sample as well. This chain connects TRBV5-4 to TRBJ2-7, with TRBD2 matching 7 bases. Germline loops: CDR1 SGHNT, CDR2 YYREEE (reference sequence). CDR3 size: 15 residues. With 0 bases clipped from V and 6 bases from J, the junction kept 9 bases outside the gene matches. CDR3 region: CASSLGGGGSSEQYF. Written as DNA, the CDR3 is TGTGCCAGCAGCTTGGGGGGGGGAGGGAGCTCCGAGCAGTACTTC. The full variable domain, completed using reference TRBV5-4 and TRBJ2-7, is ETGVTQSPTHLIKTRGQQVTLRCSSQSGHNTVSWYQQALGQGPQFIFQYYREEENGRGNFPPRFSGLQFPNYSSELNVNALELDDSALYLCASSLGGGGSSEQYFGPGTRLTVT.

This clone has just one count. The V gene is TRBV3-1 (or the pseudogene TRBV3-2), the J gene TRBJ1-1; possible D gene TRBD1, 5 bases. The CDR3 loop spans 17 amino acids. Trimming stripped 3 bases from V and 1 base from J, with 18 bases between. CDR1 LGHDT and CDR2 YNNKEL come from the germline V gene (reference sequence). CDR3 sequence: CASSHSPNRRANTEAFF. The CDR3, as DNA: TGTGCCAGCAGCCATAGTCCCAATCGCAGGGCGAACACTGAAGCTTTCTTT.

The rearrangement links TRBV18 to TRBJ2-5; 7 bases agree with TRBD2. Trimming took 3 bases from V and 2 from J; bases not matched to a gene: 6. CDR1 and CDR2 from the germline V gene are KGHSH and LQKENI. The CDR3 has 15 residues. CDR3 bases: TGTGCCAGCTCACCCGATGGGGGAGGGCAAGAGACCCAGTACTTC. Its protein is CASSPDGGGQETQYF.

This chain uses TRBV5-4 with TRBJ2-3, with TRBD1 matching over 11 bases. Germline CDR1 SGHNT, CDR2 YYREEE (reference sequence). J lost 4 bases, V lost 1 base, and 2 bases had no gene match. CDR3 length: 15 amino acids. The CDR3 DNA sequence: TGTGCCAGCAGCTTGACGGGACAGGGGGCAGATACGCAGTATTTT. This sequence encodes CASSLTGQGADTQYF.

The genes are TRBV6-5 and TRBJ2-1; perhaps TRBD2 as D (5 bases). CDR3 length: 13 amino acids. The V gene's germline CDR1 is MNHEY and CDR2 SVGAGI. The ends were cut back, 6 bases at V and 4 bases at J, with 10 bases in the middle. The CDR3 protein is CASRAVAYNEQFF. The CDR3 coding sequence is TGTGCCAGCAGAGCGGTCGCTTACAATGAGCAGTTCTTC.

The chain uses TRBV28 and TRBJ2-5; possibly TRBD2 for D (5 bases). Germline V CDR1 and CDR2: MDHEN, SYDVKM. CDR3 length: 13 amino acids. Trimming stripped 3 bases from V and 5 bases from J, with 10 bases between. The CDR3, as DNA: TGTGCCAGCAGTTTGAGGGTCCGGGAGACCCAGTACTTC. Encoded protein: CASSLRVRETQYF.

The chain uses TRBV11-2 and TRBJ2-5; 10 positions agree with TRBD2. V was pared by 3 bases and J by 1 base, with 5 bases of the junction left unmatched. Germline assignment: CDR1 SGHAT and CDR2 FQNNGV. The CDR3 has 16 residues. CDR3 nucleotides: TGTGCCAGCAGCTTGGGCCTAGCGGGGGCCCAAGAGACCCAGTACTTC. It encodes CASSLGLAGAQETQYF.

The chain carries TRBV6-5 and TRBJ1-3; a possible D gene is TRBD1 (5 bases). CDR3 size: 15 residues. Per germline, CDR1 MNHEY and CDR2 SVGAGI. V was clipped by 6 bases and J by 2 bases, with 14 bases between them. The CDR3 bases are TGTGCCAGCAGGCCCCCGACAGATGCTGGAAACACCATATATTTT. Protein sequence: CASRPPTDAGNTIYF.

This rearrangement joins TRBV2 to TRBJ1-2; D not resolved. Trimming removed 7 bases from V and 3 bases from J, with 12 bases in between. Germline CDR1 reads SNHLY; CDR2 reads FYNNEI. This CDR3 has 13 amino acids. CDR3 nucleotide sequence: TGTGCCAGCACACGGCGGTCGGACTATGGCTACACCTTC. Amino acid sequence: CASTRRSDYGYTF.

As DNA, the CDR3 is TGTGCCACCGCCGCGGAGGTGGGGGAGCAGTACTTC. Translated: CATAAEVGEQYF. V usage is TRBV12-3 or TRBV12-4 and J usage is TRBJ2-7; D possibly corresponds to TRBD2 (5 bases). There are 12 residues in the CDR3. Trimming took off 10 bases at V and 7 bases at J, with 17 bases between the two ends.

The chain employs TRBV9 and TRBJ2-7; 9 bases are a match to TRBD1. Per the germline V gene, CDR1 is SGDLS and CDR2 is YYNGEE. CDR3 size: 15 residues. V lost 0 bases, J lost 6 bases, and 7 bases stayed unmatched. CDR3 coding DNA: TGTGCCAGCAGCGTAGACCCCACAGGGGGCGTCGAGCAGTACTTC. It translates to CASSVDPTGGVEQYF.

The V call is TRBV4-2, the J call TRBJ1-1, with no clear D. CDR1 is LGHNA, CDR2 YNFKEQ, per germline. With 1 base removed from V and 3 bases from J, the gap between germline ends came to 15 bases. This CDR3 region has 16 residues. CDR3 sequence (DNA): TGTGCCAGCAGCCAAGCCGGTGGAGGGCTTTACACTGAAGCTTTCTTT. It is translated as CASSQAGGGLYTEAFF.

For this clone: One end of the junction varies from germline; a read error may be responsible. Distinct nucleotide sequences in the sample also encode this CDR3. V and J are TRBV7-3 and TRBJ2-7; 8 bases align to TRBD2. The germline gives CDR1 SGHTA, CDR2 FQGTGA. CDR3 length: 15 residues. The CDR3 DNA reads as TGCGCCAGCAGCCCGGGGGGGGTGAGACCCTACGAGCAGTACTTC. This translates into CASSPGGVRPYEQYF.

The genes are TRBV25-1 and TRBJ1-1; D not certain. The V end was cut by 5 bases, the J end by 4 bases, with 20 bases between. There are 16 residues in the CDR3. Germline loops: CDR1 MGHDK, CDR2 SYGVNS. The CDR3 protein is CASSPHTSPSPTEAFF. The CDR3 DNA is TGTGCCAGCAGTCCTCATACATCTCCATCCCCCACTGAAGCTTTCTTT.

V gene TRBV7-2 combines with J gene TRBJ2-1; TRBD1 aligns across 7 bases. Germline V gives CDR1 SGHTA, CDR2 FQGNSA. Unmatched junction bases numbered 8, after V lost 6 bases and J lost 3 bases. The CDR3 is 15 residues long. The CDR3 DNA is TGTGCCAGCAGGCCAGGGGGTGGGGGCTACAATGAGCAGTTCTTC. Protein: CASRPGGGGYNEQFF.

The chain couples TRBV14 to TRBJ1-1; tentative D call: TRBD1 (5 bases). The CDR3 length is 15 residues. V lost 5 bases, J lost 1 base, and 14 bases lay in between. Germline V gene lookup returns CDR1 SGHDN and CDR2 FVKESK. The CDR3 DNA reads TGTGCCAGCAGCACTTCGACCCAGGGGAACACTGAAGCTTTCTTT. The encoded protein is CASSTSTQGNTEAFF.

For the CDR3, the DNA is TGTGCCAGCAGCTTGGGGCACACCGGGGAGCTGTTTTTT. Translation: CASSLGHTGELFF. The chain employs TRBV11-3 and TRBJ2-2; the D gene is possibly TRBD1 (5 bases). The ends were cut back, 3 bases at V and 3 bases at J, with 5 bases in the middle. CDR1 and CDR2 (germline): SGHNT, YENEEA. CDR3 length equals 13 residues.

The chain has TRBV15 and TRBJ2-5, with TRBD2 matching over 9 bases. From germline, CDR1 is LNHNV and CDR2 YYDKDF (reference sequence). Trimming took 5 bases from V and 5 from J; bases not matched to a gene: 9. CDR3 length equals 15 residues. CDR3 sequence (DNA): TGTGCCACCAGCGTAGCCGGGACTAGCTCGGAGACCCAGTACTTC. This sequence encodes CATSVAGTSSETQYF.

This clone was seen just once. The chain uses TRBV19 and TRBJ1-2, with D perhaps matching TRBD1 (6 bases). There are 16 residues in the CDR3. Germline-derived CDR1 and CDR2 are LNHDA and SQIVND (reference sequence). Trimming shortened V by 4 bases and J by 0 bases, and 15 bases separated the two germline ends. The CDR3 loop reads CASSSRTETTNYGYTF. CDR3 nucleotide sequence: TGTGCCAGTAGTAGTCGGACAGAAACTACTAACTATGGCTACACCTTC.

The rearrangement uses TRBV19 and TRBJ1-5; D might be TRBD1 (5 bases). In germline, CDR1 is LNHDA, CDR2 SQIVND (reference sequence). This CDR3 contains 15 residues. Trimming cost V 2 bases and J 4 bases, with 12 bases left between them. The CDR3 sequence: CASSITGRANQPQHF. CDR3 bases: TGTGCCAGTAGTATAACGGGCAGGGCGAATCAGCCCCAGCATTTT.

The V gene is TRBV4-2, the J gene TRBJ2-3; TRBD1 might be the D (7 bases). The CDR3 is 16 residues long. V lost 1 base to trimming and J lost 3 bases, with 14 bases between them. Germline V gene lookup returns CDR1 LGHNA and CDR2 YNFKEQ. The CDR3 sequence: CASSQAAGGRTDTQYF. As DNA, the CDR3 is TGTGCCAGCAGCCAAGCCGCAGGGGGGCGGACAGATACGCAGTATTTT.

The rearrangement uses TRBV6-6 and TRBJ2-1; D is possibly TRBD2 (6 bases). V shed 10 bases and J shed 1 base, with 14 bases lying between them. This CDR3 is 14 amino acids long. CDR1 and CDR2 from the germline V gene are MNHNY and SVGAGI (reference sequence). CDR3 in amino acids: CATTLSGSYNEQFF. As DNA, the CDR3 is TGTGCCACCACCCTTAGCGGTTCCTACAATGAGCAGTTCTTC.

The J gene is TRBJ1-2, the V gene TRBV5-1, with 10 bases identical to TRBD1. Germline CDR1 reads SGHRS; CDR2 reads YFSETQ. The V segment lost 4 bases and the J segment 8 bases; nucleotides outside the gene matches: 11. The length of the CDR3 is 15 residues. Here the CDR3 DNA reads TGCGCCAGCAGCCCCCTGACAGGGGGCGCCGGGGGCTACACCTTC. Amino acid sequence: CASSPLTGGAGGYTF.

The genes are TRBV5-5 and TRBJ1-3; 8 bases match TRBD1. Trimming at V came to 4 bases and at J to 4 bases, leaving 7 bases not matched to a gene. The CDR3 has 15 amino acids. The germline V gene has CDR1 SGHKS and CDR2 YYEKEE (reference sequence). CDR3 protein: CASSPRTGFGNTIYF. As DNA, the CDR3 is TGTGCCAGCAGCCCGAGGACAGGGTTCGGAAACACCATATATTTT.

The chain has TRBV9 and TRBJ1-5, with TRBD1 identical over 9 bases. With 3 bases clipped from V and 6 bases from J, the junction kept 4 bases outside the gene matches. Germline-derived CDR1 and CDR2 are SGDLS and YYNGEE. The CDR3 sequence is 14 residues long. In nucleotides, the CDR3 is TGTGCCAGCAGCGCAACAGGGGGCGGTCAGCCCCAGCATTTT. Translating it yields CASSATGGGQPQHF.

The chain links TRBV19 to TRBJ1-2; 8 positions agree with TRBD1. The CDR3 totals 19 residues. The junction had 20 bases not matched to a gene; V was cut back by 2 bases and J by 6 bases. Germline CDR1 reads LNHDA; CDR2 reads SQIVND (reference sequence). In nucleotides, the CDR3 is TGTGCCAGTAGTATAAGGCAGGGGGCGAGGCTTCTATCCTCGAATGGCTACACCTTC. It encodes CASSIRQGARLLSSNGYTF.

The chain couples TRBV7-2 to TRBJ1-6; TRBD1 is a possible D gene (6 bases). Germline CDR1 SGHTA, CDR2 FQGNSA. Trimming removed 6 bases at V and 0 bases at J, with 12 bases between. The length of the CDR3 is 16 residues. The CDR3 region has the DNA TGTGCCAGCAGTCCACAGGGTAGCTCCTATAATTCACCCCTCCACTTT. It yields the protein CASSPQGSSYNSPLHF.

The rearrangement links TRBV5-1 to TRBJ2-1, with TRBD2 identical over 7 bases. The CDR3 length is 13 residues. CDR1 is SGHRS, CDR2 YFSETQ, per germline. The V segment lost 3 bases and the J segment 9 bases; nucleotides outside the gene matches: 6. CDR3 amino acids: CASSSDGEGEQFF. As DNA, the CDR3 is TGCGCCAGCAGCTCCGACGGGGAGGGTGAGCAGTTCTTC.

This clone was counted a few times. Written as DNA, the CDR3 is TGTGCCAGCAGCGACCGGGACAGGGGCACTGAAGCTTTCTTT. It codes for CASSDRDRGTEAFF. This sequence joins TRBV6-6 and TRBJ1-1, with 10 bases fitting TRBD1. The V segment lost 6 bases and the J segment 4 bases; nucleotides outside the gene matches: 5. CDR1 is MNHNY, CDR2 SVGAGI, per germline (reference sequence). The CDR3 totals 14 residues.

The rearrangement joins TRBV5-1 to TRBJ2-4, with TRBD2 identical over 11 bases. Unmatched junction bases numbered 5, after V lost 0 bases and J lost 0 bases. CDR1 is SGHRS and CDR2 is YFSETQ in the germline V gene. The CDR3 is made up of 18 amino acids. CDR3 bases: TGCGCCAGCAGCTTGGCCCTAGCGGGGGGACTAGCCAAAAACATTCAGTACTTC. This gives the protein CASSLALAGGLAKNIQYF.